Listed below are T cell receptor beta chains from one sample, sequenced in a study of human T cells and chemical hapten exposure. TCRdb ran MiXCR on the RACE reads and lists one entry per CDR3 protein. The sample shows around 65,000 distinct CDR3 sequences, around 6.1% of them seen only once. Specimen: whole blood. The source is a female donor in good health. Some clones in this sample may be carry-over from other donors' samples. Each CDR3 is given with its conserved first and last residue. Fields, in order: D gene, J gene, clone size, V gene, CDR3 protein. A D gene is named only where the DNA matches it firmly. Size is omitted from some rows. Given values are once, few, many or a class for expanded clones.

d_call: -
j_call: TRBJ1-2
clone_size: many
v_call: TRBV7-8
cdr3_aa: CASSHNRDYGYTF

d_call: TRBD1
j_call: TRBJ1-1
clone_size: -
v_call: TRBV7-3
cdr3_aa: CASSLDRAAEAFF

d_call: TRBD2
j_call: TRBJ2-1
clone_size: few
v_call: TRBV19
cdr3_aa: CASSIEWGGGVLEQFF

d_call: -
j_call: TRBJ2-3
clone_size: many
v_call: TRBV6-2/TRBV6-3
cdr3_aa: CASTARLGRGTDTQYF

d_call: -
j_call: TRBJ2-1
clone_size: many
v_call: TRBV12-3/TRBV12-4
cdr3_aa: CASSLALSTYEQFF

d_call: -
j_call: TRBJ2-5
clone_size: many
v_call: TRBV28
cdr3_aa: CASRDTQETQYF

d_call: -
j_call: TRBJ1-2
clone_size: once
v_call: TRBV3-1
cdr3_aa: CATGQGGYGYNF

d_call: TRBD2
j_call: TRBJ2-3
clone_size: many
v_call: TRBV24-1
cdr3_aa: CATRTSGGTDTQYF

d_call: -
j_call: TRBJ1-5
clone_size: many
v_call: TRBV20-1
cdr3_aa: CSARDSMSPARQPQHF

d_call: TRBD2
j_call: TRBJ2-1
clone_size: -
v_call: TRBV4-2
cdr3_aa: CASSQDPASGRINEQFF

d_call: -
j_call: TRBJ2-5
clone_size: many
v_call: TRBV11-3
cdr3_aa: CASSLVIRDQETQYF

d_call: TRBD2
j_call: TRBJ2-3
clone_size: -
v_call: TRBV6-2/TRBV6-3
cdr3_aa: CASTPRGVLRTDTQYF

d_call: TRBD1
j_call: TRBJ1-1
clone_size: few
v_call: TRBV6-2/TRBV6-3
cdr3_aa: CASRDRGGTEAFF

d_call: -
j_call: TRBJ2-7
clone_size: -
v_call: TRBV27
cdr3_aa: CAAGTIYEQYF

d_call: -
j_call: TRBJ1-2
clone_size: few
v_call: TRBV19
cdr3_aa: CASGEGGVANYGYTF

d_call: TRBD2
j_call: TRBJ2-7
clone_size: many
v_call: TRBV20-1
cdr3_aa: CSARAGTSVDEQYF

d_call: TRBD1
j_call: TRBJ1-1
clone_size: many
v_call: TRBV2
cdr3_aa: CASRNRDRGTEAFF

d_call: -
j_call: TRBJ2-6
clone_size: few
v_call: TRBV28
cdr3_aa: CASSLVRVSGANVLTF

d_call: -
j_call: TRBJ2-1
clone_size: few
v_call: TRBV10-3
cdr3_aa: CATRYYNEQFF

d_call: TRBD1
j_call: TRBJ2-3
clone_size: many
v_call: TRBV2
cdr3_aa: CASRRQGNTQYF

d_call: TRBD2
j_call: TRBJ2-3
clone_size: many
v_call: TRBV6-2/TRBV6-3
cdr3_aa: CASSHLTSGRALDTQYF

d_call: TRBD1
j_call: TRBJ1-6
clone_size: -
v_call: TRBV12-3/TRBV12-4
cdr3_aa: CASSRDRGAPLHF

d_call: -
j_call: TRBJ2-7
clone_size: -
v_call: TRBV5-1
cdr3_aa: CASSLLAGYEQYF

d_call: -
j_call: TRBJ2-7
clone_size: many
v_call: TRBV3-1
cdr3_aa: CASSQAQSSQGEQYF

d_call: -
j_call: TRBJ1-5
clone_size: -
v_call: TRBV12-3/TRBV12-4
cdr3_aa: CASSLRGSEQPQHF

d_call: -
j_call: TRBJ1-3
clone_size: many
v_call: TRBV6-5
cdr3_aa: CASSYTADGLSSGNTIYF

d_call: -
j_call: TRBJ1-5
clone_size: few
v_call: TRBV2
cdr3_aa: CASSESSRAPQPQHF

d_call: TRBD2
j_call: TRBJ2-1
clone_size: few
v_call: TRBV6-2/TRBV6-3
cdr3_aa: CASSHLAGVSNEQFF

d_call: -
j_call: TRBJ2-1
clone_size: many
v_call: TRBV9
cdr3_aa: CASRWASIFNEQFF

d_call: -
j_call: TRBJ1-5
clone_size: many
v_call: TRBV27
cdr3_aa: CASSLGAGLGSNQPQHF

d_call: TRBD1
j_call: TRBJ1-5
clone_size: many
v_call: TRBV27
cdr3_aa: CASSLDRGNQPQHF

d_call: -
j_call: TRBJ2-7
clone_size: once
v_call: TRBV29-1
cdr3_aa: CSARGGKGEQYF

d_call: TRBD1
j_call: TRBJ2-7
clone_size: many
v_call: TRBV28
cdr3_aa: CASSLSRNRGYEQYF

d_call: -
j_call: TRBJ2-5
clone_size: many
v_call: TRBV29-1
cdr3_aa: CSVEDYRVPETQYF

d_call: -
j_call: TRBJ1-1
clone_size: few
v_call: TRBV7-9
cdr3_aa: CASSLSLDTEAFF

d_call: -
j_call: TRBJ2-3
clone_size: -
v_call: TRBV9
cdr3_aa: CASSPDQVTDTQYF

d_call: TRBD1
j_call: TRBJ1-6
clone_size: -
v_call: TRBV10-3
cdr3_aa: CAISEAGQNNSPLHF

d_call: -
j_call: TRBJ2-1
clone_size: many
v_call: TRBV28
cdr3_aa: CASSLDSYNEQFF

d_call: -
j_call: TRBJ2-3
clone_size: many
v_call: TRBV2
cdr3_aa: CASSENIRTDTQYF

d_call: -
j_call: TRBJ2-3
clone_size: few
v_call: TRBV11-2
cdr3_aa: CASSLGDGLDSSWSGDTQYF

d_call: -
j_call: TRBJ1-1
clone_size: few
v_call: TRBV2
cdr3_aa: CASNLQGGTEAFF

d_call: -
j_call: TRBJ2-3
clone_size: few
v_call: TRBV28
cdr3_aa: CASNWGSTDTQYF

d_call: -
j_call: TRBJ2-3
clone_size: -
v_call: TRBV27
cdr3_aa: CASSHRPSSTDTQYF

d_call: TRBD1
j_call: TRBJ2-7
clone_size: many
v_call: TRBV4-1
cdr3_aa: CASSQDLEGGWYEQYF

d_call: -
j_call: TRBJ2-1
clone_size: many
v_call: TRBV29-1
cdr3_aa: CSVVDFSSYNEQFF

d_call: TRBD2
j_call: TRBJ2-7
clone_size: few
v_call: TRBV12-5
cdr3_aa: CASGLVLAGRPYEQYF

d_call: -
j_call: TRBJ2-6
clone_size: many
v_call: TRBV20-1
cdr3_aa: CSARDNRRPSSGANVLTF

d_call: TRBD2
j_call: TRBJ2-1
clone_size: many
v_call: TRBV11-2
cdr3_aa: CASSLTSGKGYNEQFF

d_call: -
j_call: TRBJ2-3
clone_size: many
v_call: TRBV9
cdr3_aa: CASTGLSGADTQYF

d_call: TRBD2
j_call: TRBJ2-3
clone_size: many
v_call: TRBV29-1
cdr3_aa: CSVGTSGTADTQYF

d_call: -
j_call: TRBJ2-3
clone_size: many
v_call: TRBV27
cdr3_aa: CASTTTVYSNTQYF

d_call: -
j_call: TRBJ2-3
clone_size: many
v_call: TRBV7-2
cdr3_aa: CASSFLRTTTDTQYF

d_call: TRBD1
j_call: TRBJ1-2
clone_size: -
v_call: TRBV25-1
cdr3_aa: CASSEYTGVFYAYTF

d_call: -
j_call: TRBJ1-6
clone_size: -
v_call: TRBV27
cdr3_aa: CASSLTESSYNSPLHF

d_call: TRBD1
j_call: TRBJ1-1
clone_size: few
v_call: TRBV7-7
cdr3_aa: CASSPAIGTGPNTEAFF

d_call: -
j_call: TRBJ2-2
clone_size: few
v_call: TRBV4-1
cdr3_aa: CASSQVYARDRNTGELFF

d_call: -
j_call: TRBJ2-3
clone_size: many
v_call: TRBV27
cdr3_aa: CASKQARGSDTQYF

d_call: TRBD2
j_call: TRBJ2-3
clone_size: -
v_call: TRBV12-3/TRBV12-4
cdr3_aa: CASSSRYLSSGSIVTSTDTQYF

d_call: -
j_call: TRBJ2-1
clone_size: many
v_call: TRBV4-3
cdr3_aa: CASSQGTGSYNEQFF